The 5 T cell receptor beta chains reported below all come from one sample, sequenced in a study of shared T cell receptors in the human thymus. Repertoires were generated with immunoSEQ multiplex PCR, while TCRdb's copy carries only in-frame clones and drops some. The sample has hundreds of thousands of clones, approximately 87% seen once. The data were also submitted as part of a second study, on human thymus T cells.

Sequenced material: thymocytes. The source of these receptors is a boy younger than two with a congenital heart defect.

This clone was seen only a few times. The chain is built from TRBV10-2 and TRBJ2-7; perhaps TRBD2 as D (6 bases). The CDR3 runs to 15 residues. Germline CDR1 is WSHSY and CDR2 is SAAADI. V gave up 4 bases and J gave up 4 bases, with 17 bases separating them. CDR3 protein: CASSGLGPGVYEQYF. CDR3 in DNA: TGCGCCAGCAGTGGCCTTGGCCCGGGGGTGTACGAGCAGTACTTC.

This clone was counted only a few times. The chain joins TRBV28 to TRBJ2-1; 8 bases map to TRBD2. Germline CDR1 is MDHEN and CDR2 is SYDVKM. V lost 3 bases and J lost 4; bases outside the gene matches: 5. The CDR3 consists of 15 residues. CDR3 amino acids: CASSLERGPYNEQFF. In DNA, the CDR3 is TGTGCCAGCAGTTTGGAGCGGGGGCCGTACAATGAGCAGTTCTTC. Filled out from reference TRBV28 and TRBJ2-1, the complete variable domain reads DVKVTQSSRYLVKRTGEKVFLECVQDMDHENMFWYRQDPGLGLRLIYFSYDVKMKEKGDIPEGYSVSREKKERFSLILESASTNQTSMYLCASSLERGPYNEQFFGPGTRLTVL.

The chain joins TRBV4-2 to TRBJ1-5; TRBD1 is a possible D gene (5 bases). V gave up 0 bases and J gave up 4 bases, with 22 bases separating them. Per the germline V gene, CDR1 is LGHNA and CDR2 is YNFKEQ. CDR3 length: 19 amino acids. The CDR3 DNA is TGTGCCAGCAGCCAAGACGCCCGCGTGGGGGGAATGGGAAATCAGCCCCAGCATTTT. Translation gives CASSQDARVGGMGNQPQHF.

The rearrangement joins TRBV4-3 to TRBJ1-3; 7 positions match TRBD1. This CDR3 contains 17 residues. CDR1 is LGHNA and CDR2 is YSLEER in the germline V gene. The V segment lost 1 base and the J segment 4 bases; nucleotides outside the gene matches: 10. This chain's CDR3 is CASSQVDREKRGNTIYF. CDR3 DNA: TGCGCCAGCAGCCAAGTAGACAGGGAGAAGAGAGGAAACACCATATATTTT.

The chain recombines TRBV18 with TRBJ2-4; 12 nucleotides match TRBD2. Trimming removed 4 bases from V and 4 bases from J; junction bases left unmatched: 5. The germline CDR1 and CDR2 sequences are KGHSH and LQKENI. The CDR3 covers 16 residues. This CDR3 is CASSLTSGSEKNIQYF. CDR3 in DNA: TGTGCCAGCTCACTGACTAGCGGGAGTGAGAAAAACATTCAGTACTTC.